This T cell receptor (beta chain) was found in a study of molecular identifiers for immune sequencing clone quantification. Using 10%, 30% or 50% RNA, naive CD8 libraries were derived from approximately 20,000 to 980,000 sorted cells. Naive CD8 T cells were picked out by sorting for CD8+CD4-CCR7+CD45RA+. As concerns this clonotype: Its antigen is currently unknown. A much larger clone is a single base away; this may be a read error.

Study results and caveats: Over 98% of effector molecules, but under 1% in naive cells, were held by clones with more than 20 RNA copies. Highly expanded clone sizes could end up underestimated if a barcode were shared by identical TCR molecules.

One entry per CDR3 protein, called by TCRdb with MiXCR from the PCR reads. Found here are about 100,000 distinct CDR3 sequences, 36% of them singletons; the top ten hold 4% to 5%. This receptor was obtained from a human donor in good health. Some libraries in this study had Jurkat cell RNA spiked in. The material sequenced was naive CD8+ T cells from blood, with Jurkat cell RNA spiked in. Subset denoted: FACS-sorted CD8+CD4-CCR7+CD45RA+ naive T cells.

CDR3 in DNA: TGTGCCAGCAGTTTGAGAGGAGGTGGAGGCCAGTACTTC. Translated: CASSLRGGGGQYF. This sequence joins TRBV27 and TRBJ2-5, with D possibly TRBD2 on 5 matching bases. Germline CDR1 and CDR2: MNHEY and SMNVEV (reference sequence). CDR3 length equals 13 residues. V was cut by 3 bases and J by 10 bases, with 15 bases left in between.